A selection of T cell receptor beta chains follows, all from one sample in a study of shared clonotypes between healthy human individuals. The table came from immunoSEQ multiplex PCR; TCRdb's copy has only in-frame clones and leaves some out. The profile shows about 2.1 million clones, just over 90% of them singletons. Sequencing was carried out using naive CD8+ T cells from PBMCs. These receptors all come from a man younger than 35 in good health. Some clones in this sample may be carry-over from other donors' samples. CDR3s include the opening cysteine and the closing phenylalanine or tryptophan. D genes are given only for firm matches. Size is omitted from some rows. Given values are once, few, many or a class for expanded clones.

V	J	length	D	size	DNA	CDR3
TRBV28	TRBJ2-7	12	NA	NA	TGTGCCAGCAGTTTATCCCTCTACGAGCAGTACTTC	CASSLSLYEQYF
TRBV10-2	TRBJ2-1	15	TRBD2	NA	TGCGCCAGCAGTGACACTAGCGGAGGGAGGGGTGAGCAGTTCTTC	CASSDTSGGRGEQFF
TRBV20-1	TRBJ1-1	10	NA	NA	TGCTCCCCCGGGAACACTGAAGCTTTCTTT	CSPGNTEAFF
TRBV16	TRBJ2-1	15	TRBD1	NA	TGTGCCAGCAGCGTACGCCGGGACAGGGGACATGAGCAGTTCTTC	CASSVRRDRGHEQFF
TRBV19	TRBJ2-2	14	NA	NA	TGTGCCAGTAGTATTTACAGGGATACAGGGGAGCTGTTTTTT	CASSIYRDTGELFF
TRBV4-3	TRBJ2-3	15	NA	NA	TGCGCCAGCAGCCAAGAACAGCGGGGCACAGATACGCAGTATTTT	CASSQEQRGTDTQYF
TRBV6-5	TRBJ1-1	13	NA	NA	TGTGCCAGCAGTCCCCCCCCCAGGGATGAAGCTTTCTTT	CASSPPPRDEAFF
TRBV28	TRBJ2-7	18	NA	NA	TGTGCCAGCAGTTTATCCTTGAATGTTCCCGAACCCCTGGGGGAGCAGTACTTC	CASSLSLNVPEPLGEQYF
TRBV19	TRBJ2-7	13	TRBD1	NA	TGTGCCAGTAGTTCGATGACAGGGGTCGAGCAGTACTTC	CASSSMTGVEQYF
TRBV19	TRBJ1-5	15	NA	NA	TGTGCCAGTAGTATAGACGGACAGAGGTATCAGCCCCAGCATTTT	CASSIDGQRYQPQHF
TRBV7-9	TRBJ2-2	15	NA	NA	TGTGCCAGCAGCCCGACAGGAACGAACACCGGGGAGCTGTTTTTT	CASSPTGTNTGELFF
TRBV7-9	TRBJ1-1	15	TRBD1	NA	TGTGCCAGCAGCTTACAGACAGGGGTGAACACTGAAGCTTTCTTT	CASSLQTGVNTEAFF
TRBV28	TRBJ2-5	13	NA	NA	TGTGCCAGCCGCCGGGGGTCCCAAGAGACCCAGTACTTC	CASRRGSQETQYF
TRBV7-8	TRBJ2-2	13	NA	NA	TGTGCCAGCGTCATAGGGGGGACCGGGGAGCTGTTTTTT	CASVIGGTGELFF
TRBV5-5	TRBJ2-7	14	TRBD1	NA	TGTGCCAGCAGCCTGGACAGGGGAACCTACGAGCAGTACTTC	CASSLDRGTYEQYF
TRBV5-6	TRBJ2-4	13	NA	NA	TGTGCCAGCAGCTTGGGGGCGAGGGACATTCAGTACTTC	CASSLGARDIQYF
TRBV29-1	TRBJ2-3	19	TRBD1	NA	TGCAGCGTTGACAACAGGGGATTGAGGCGGGCAGGGAACACAGATACGCAGTATTTT	CSVDNRGLRRAGNTDTQYF
TRBV27	TRBJ1-2	13	NA	NA	TGTGCCAGCAGTTTATCCCCCTCCTGGGGCTACACCTTC	CASSLSPSWGYTF
TRBV12-5	TRBJ2-1	14	NA	few	TGTGCTAGTGGGCCCGGGAGCTCCTACAATGAGCAGTTCTTC	CASGPGSSYNEQFF
TRBV4-1	TRBJ2-1	16	NA	NA	TGCGCCAGCAGAGCTATAGGGGGAGGGGATTCTAATGAGCAGTTCTTC	CASRAIGGGDSNEQFF
TRBV10-3	TRBJ2-7	13	NA	NA	TGTGCCATCAGTGAGGGCGCATCTTACGAGCAGTACTTC	CAISEGASYEQYF
TRBV27	TRBJ1-2	15	TRBD1	NA	TGTGCCAGCAGGGAACCGGGACAGGGAGCAAATGGCTACACCTTC	CASREPGQGANGYTF
TRBV9	TRBJ2-7	14	NA	NA	TGTGCCAGCAGCGTAGCGGACCTCTCCTACGAGCAGTACTTC	CASSVADLSYEQYF
TRBV5-6	TRBJ1-1	15	TRBD1	NA	TGTGCCAGCAGCCCAACAGGGGGCGTGGGAGCTGAAGCTTTCTTT	CASSPTGGVGAEAFF
TRBV7-3	TRBJ2-1	15	TRBD1	NA	TGTGCCAGCAGCTGGACAGGAAGCGCCTACAATGAGCAGTTCTTC	CASSWTGSAYNEQFF
TRBV9	TRBJ2-7	16	TRBD1	once	TGTGCCAGCAGCGTAGGTACGGGACAGGGTGGTCACGAGCAGTACTTC	CASSVGTGQGGHEQYF
TRBV6-5	TRBJ2-3	13	NA	NA	TGTGCCAGCAGTTACGCCGGGACAGATACGCAGTATTTT	CASSYAGTDTQYF
TRBV19	TRBJ2-7	15	NA	NA	TGTGCCAGTAGTAGGACGGCAGGCAGCTCCTACGAGCAGTACTTC	CASSRTAGSSYEQYF
TRBV28	TRBJ2-7	14	TRBD1	NA	TGTGCCAGCAGTTGGGGGACAGGGGTCCACGAGCAGTACTTC	CASSWGTGVHEQYF
TRBV30	TRBJ1-5	14	NA	NA	TGTGCCTGGGAAGAACCGTATAGCAATCAGCCCCAGCATTTT	CAWEEPYSNQPQHF
TRBV5-8	TRBJ1-2	10	NA	NA	TGTGCCAGCAGCTTGCGTGGCTACACCTTC	CASSLRGYTF
TRBV11-2	TRBJ2-2	13	NA	NA	TGTGCCAGCAGCTTATCGGGCGGGATGGAGCTGTTTTTT	CASSLSGGMELFF
TRBV13	TRBJ2-1	12	NA	NA	TGTGCCAGCAGCTCTAGCTCGTCTGAGCAGTTCTTC	CASSSSSSEQFF